The rows below give T cell receptor beta chains drawn from one sample of a study of cytomegalovirus exposure and HLA in healthy donors. Profiled with immunoSEQ multiplex PCR; TCRdb holds only in-frame clones, not every one. The data hold under 150,000 clones, with under 90% observed a single time. What was sequenced was PBMCs. Receptor source: a man between 18 and 29 years old in good health and CMV-seronegative. Both conserved end residues are part of each CDR3. Each record gives: D gene, J gene, clone size, V gene, CDR3 protein, CDR3 DNA. The D gene is left open where the match is weak. Only part of the rows carry a size: once, few, many, or a class if the clone is expanded.

D: TRBD1; J: TRBJ1-5; size: NA; V: TRBV15; CDR3: CATSRDQTGITQPQHF; DNA: TGTGCCACCAGCAGAGATCAGACAGGGATTACTCAGCCCCAGCATTTT
D: TRBD1; J: TRBJ2-5; size: NA; V: TRBV25-1; CDR3: CASSEARGQGETQYF; DNA: TGTGCCAGCAGTGAAGCCAGGGGGCAGGGGGAGACCCAGTACTTC
D: NA; J: TRBJ1-1; size: NA; V: TRBV19; CDR3: CASRQNTEAFF; DNA: TGTGCCAGCAGACAGAACACTGAAGCTTTCTTT
D: NA; J: TRBJ2-1; size: medium-sized; V: TRBV6-5; CDR3: CASSRWPYNEQFF; DNA: TGTGCCAGCAGTCGCTGGCCGTACAATGAGCAGTTCTTC
D: TRBD2; J: TRBJ2-7; size: NA; V: TRBV6-5; CDR3: CASSRGRGAGYEQYF; DNA: TGTGCCAGCAGTCGGGGGAGAGGAGCGGGGTACGAGCAGTACTTC
D: NA; J: TRBJ2-7; size: NA; V: TRBV19; CDR3: CASSIPGQSYEQYF; DNA: TGTGCCAGTAGTATACCAGGACAGTCCTACGAGCAGTACTTC
D: NA; J: TRBJ1-2; size: NA; V: TRBV4-3; CDR3: CASSQESDLSYTF; DNA: TGCGCCAGCAGCCAAGAATCGGACTTGAGCTACACCTTC
D: NA; J: TRBJ2-2; size: few; V: TRBV28; CDR3: CASSRAPTGELFF; DNA: TGTGCCAGCAGCCGAGCCCCCACCGGGGAGCTGTTTTTT
D: NA; J: TRBJ1-2; size: NA; V: TRBV4-1; CDR3: CASSRWEGDGYTF; DNA: TGCGCCAGCAGCCGGTGGGAGGGGGATGGCTACACCTTC
D: NA; J: TRBJ1-5; size: NA; V: TRBV4-1; CDR3: CASSQDHQNQPQHF; DNA: TGCGCCAGCAGCCAAGATCATCAAAATCAGCCCCAGCATTTT
D: TRBD1; J: TRBJ1-5; size: NA; V: TRBV14; CDR3: CASSQGRGWNQPQHF; DNA: TGTGCCAGCAGCCAAGGCAGGGGGTGGAATCAGCCCCAGCATTTT
D: TRBD1; J: TRBJ2-6; size: NA; V: TRBV7-8; CDR3: CASSLPRDSSSGANVLTF; DNA: TGTGCCAGCAGCTTACCCCGGGACAGTTCCTCTGGGGCCAACGTCCTGACTTTC
D: NA; J: TRBJ1-6; size: few; V: TRBV6-5; CDR3: CASSYSFDSPLHF; DNA: TGTGCCAGCAGTTACTCGTTCGATTCACCCCTCCACTTT
D: TRBD1; J: TRBJ1-1; size: NA; V: TRBV7-9; CDR3: CASRGQGPDLNTEAFF; DNA: TGTGCCTCCAGGGGACAGGGGCCAGATTTGAACACTGAAGCTTTCTTT
D: TRBD1; J: TRBJ1-6; size: NA; V: TRBV2; CDR3: CASRGGVGNSPLHF; DNA: TGTGCCAGCAGAGGGGGCGTCGGTAATTCACCCCTCCACTTT
D: TRBD1; J: TRBJ1-1; size: NA; V: TRBV27; CDR3: CASSQTGRTEAFF; DNA: TGTGCCAGCAGCCAGACAGGGCGCACTGAAGCTTTCTTT
D: NA; J: TRBJ2-5; size: NA; V: TRBV28; CDR3: CASSFQGTWLGETQYF; DNA: TGTGCCAGCAGTTTTCAGGGAACCTGGTTAGGCGAGACCCAGTACTTC
D: TRBD1; J: TRBJ2-5; size: few; V: TRBV29-1; CDR3: CSVDRGRLETQYF; DNA: TGCAGCGTTGACAGGGGGCGATTGGAGACCCAGTACTTC
D: NA; J: TRBJ2-7; size: NA; V: TRBV11-2; CDR3: CASSRTDSYEQYF; DNA: TGTGCCAGCAGCAGGACAGATTCCTACGAGCAGTACTTC
D: NA; J: TRBJ1-1; size: NA; V: TRBV5-4; CDR3: CASSSMNTEAFF; DNA: TGTGCCAGCAGCAGCATGAACACTGAAGCTTTCTTT
D: TRBD2; J: TRBJ2-7; size: NA; V: TRBV5-6; CDR3: CASSYDVGGGLEQYF; DNA: TGTGCCAGCAGCTACGACGTCGGGGGGGGTCTCGAGCAGTACTTC
D: NA; J: TRBJ1-1; size: NA; V: TRBV28; CDR3: CASSFPVRRTEAFF; DNA: TGTGCCAGCAGTTTTCCGGTCCGGCGTACAGAGGCTTTCTTT
D: TRBD1; J: TRBJ1-5; size: NA; V: TRBV7-6; CDR3: CASSLGTGKRPQHF; DNA: TGTGCCAGCAGCTTAGGGACAGGGAAGAGGCCCCAGCATTTT
D: NA; J: TRBJ2-3; size: NA; V: TRBV9; CDR3: CASSQLQRTDTQYF; DNA: TGTGCCAGCAGTCAACTGCAGCGTACAGATACGCAGTATTTT
D: NA; J: TRBJ2-7; size: NA; V: TRBV2; CDR3: CATKTGTPNEQYF; DNA: TGTGCCACCAAGACAGGGACTCCCAACGAGCAGTACTTC
D: NA; J: TRBJ2-7; size: once; V: TRBV5-6; CDR3: CASTVGGSYEQYF; DNA: TGTGCCAGCACCGTGGGGGGTTCCTACGAGCAGTACTTC
D: NA; J: TRBJ1-2; size: NA; V: TRBV6-5; CDR3: CASSTLTFNYGYTF; DNA: TGTGCCAGCAGTACTTTGACATTTAACTATGGCTACACCTTC
D: NA; J: TRBJ1-2; size: NA; V: TRBV13; CDR3: CASTQTGELGYTF; DNA: TGTGCCAGCACCCAGACGGGGGAACTTGGCTACACCTTC
D: TRBD1; J: TRBJ1-6; size: NA; V: TRBV11-2; CDR3: CASSNLDRVRSPLHF; DNA: TGTGCCAGCAGCAACTTAGACAGGGTGCGTTCACCCCTCCACTTT
D: TRBD1; J: TRBJ2-7; size: NA; V: TRBV15; CDR3: CATSRGPRTGGEQYF; DNA: TGTGCCACCAGCAGAGGCCCTAGGACAGGGGGCGAGCAGTACTTC
D: TRBD2; J: TRBJ2-1; size: few; V: TRBV6-4; CDR3: CASSASGGYNEQFF; DNA: TGTGCCAGCAGTGCTAGCGGGGGGTACAATGAGCAGTTCTTC
D: NA; J: TRBJ1-1; size: NA; V: TRBV9; CDR3: CASSARGGFDEAFF; DNA: TGTGCCAGCAGCGCGAGAGGAGGCTTTGATGAAGCTTTCTTT
D: NA; J: TRBJ1-1; size: few; V: TRBV7-9; CDR3: CASSFGIQGDTEAFF; DNA: TGTGCCAGCAGCTTCGGGATACAGGGCGACACTGAAGCTTTCTTT
D: TRBD1; J: TRBJ1-1; size: NA; V: TRBV28; CDR3: CASSLAGTGIAFF; DNA: TGTGCCAGCAGTCTGGCCGGGACAGGGATAGCTTTCTTT
D: NA; J: TRBJ2-5; size: NA; V: TRBV7-2; CDR3: CASSLGVMVEGTQYF; DNA: TGTGCCAGCAGCTTAGGGGTCATGGTGGAGGGGACCCAGTACTTC
D: NA; J: TRBJ2-2; size: NA; V: TRBV4-3; CDR3: CASSPRGSLGTGELFF; DNA: TGCGCCAGCAGCCCCCGTGGGAGTTTGGGCACCGGGGAGCTGTTTTTT
D: NA; J: TRBJ1-2; size: NA; V: TRBV5-8; CDR3: CASSLVKGGHGYTF; DNA: TGTGCCAGCAGCTTGGTTAAGGGAGGGCATGGCTACACCTTC
D: TRBD1; J: TRBJ1-2; size: NA; V: TRBV7-2; CDR3: CASTTGGMDYGYTF; DNA: TGTGCCAGCACCACAGGGGGCATGGACTATGGCTACACCTTC
D: NA; J: TRBJ1-3; size: NA; V: TRBV7-8; CDR3: CASSLAGGGNTIYF; DNA: TGTGCCAGCAGCTTAGCCGGGGGTGGAAACACCATATATTTT
D: TRBD2; J: TRBJ2-2; size: NA; V: TRBV10-3; CDR3: CAILERGGRGGELFF; DNA: TGTGCCATCCTGGAGCGGGGGGGCCGAGGCGGGGAGCTGTTTTTT
D: NA; J: TRBJ1-1; size: NA; V: TRBV9; CDR3: CASSVASGTEAFF; DNA: TGTGCCAGCAGCGTAGCATCCGGGACAGAAGCTTTCTTT
D: TRBD1; J: TRBJ2-4; size: NA; V: TRBV6-6; CDR3: CASWGQKNIQYF; DNA: TGTGCCAGCTGGGGACAGAAAAACATTCAGTACTTC
D: NA; J: TRBJ1-1; size: NA; V: TRBV19; CDR3: CASSIVDQGHTEAFF; DNA: TGTGCCAGTAGTATAGTGGACCAGGGCCACACTGAAGCTTTCTTT
D: TRBD1; J: TRBJ1-6; size: NA; V: TRBV7-9; CDR3: CASSFGQGRGSPLHF; DNA: TGTGCCAGCAGCTTTGGACAGGGGAGGGGTTCACCCCTCCACTTT
D: NA; J: TRBJ1-6; size: NA; V: TRBV6-1; CDR3: CATRSDSPLHF; DNA: TGTGCCACCAGGAGTGATTCACCCCTCCACTTT
D: TRBD1; J: TRBJ1-1; size: NA; V: TRBV6-5; CDR3: CASSRGQGVGAFF; DNA: TGTGCCAGCAGTCGAGGACAGGGCGTCGGCGCTTTCTTT
D: TRBD1; J: TRBJ2-7; size: NA; V: TRBV30; CDR3: CAWISAGGYEQYF; DNA: TGTGCCTGGATTTCGGCAGGGGGCTACGAGCAGTACTTC
D: TRBD1; J: TRBJ1-2; size: NA; V: TRBV15; CDR3: CATSRGSDRDDGYTF; DNA: TGTGCCACCAGCAGAGGATCGGACAGGGACGATGGCTACACCTTC
D: TRBD1; J: TRBJ2-2; size: NA; V: TRBV27; CDR3: CASKYGTGDTGELFF; DNA: TGTGCCAGCAAGTACGGGACAGGGGACACCGGGGAGCTGTTTTTT
D: TRBD1; J: TRBJ1-2; size: NA; V: TRBV6-5; CDR3: CASMWDRGRGGYTF; DNA: TGTGCCAGCATGTGGGACAGGGGGCGCGGTGGCTACACCTTC